The 14 T cell receptor beta chains below all came from one sample that was sequenced in a study of patients and donors after allogeneic stem cell transplantation. TCRdb processed the RT-PCR reads anew with MiXCR; each CDR3 protein has one entry. The profile shows about 230,000 distinct CDR3 sequences, over 12% of them singletons. Sequenced sample: blood, either unsorted or a sorted T cell fraction (not recorded which). The receptors here all came from a human donor who was either an allogeneic HSCT recipient or a stem cell or donor lymphocyte infusion donor (not recorded which). It is not recorded whose cells these are; they may come from a transplant donor.

A few counts support this clonotype. The chain recombines TRBV5-1 with TRBJ2-3; D may match TRBD1 or TRBD2 (5 bases each). There are 15 residues in the CDR3. V was clipped by 5 bases and J by 0 bases, with 13 bases between them. Germline-derived CDR1 and CDR2 are SGHRS and YFSETQ. The CDR3 DNA sequence: TGCGCCAGCAGGATTCGAGGGGATAGCACAGATACGCAGTATTTT. This gives the protein CASRIRGDSTDTQYF.

This clonotype was observed a single time. The CDR3 DNA reads as TGTGCCAGCAGCTTGACAGGGATTGGCTACACCTTC. The encoded protein is CASSLTGIGYTF. This rearrangement joins TRBV7-9 to TRBJ1-2; TRBD1 aligns across 7 bases. V trimming: 3 bases; J trimming: 7 bases; junction bases outside the gene matches: 2. This CDR3 contains 12 residues. Germline-derived CDR1 and CDR2 are SEHNR and FQNEAQ (reference sequence).

The chain recombines TRBV12-5 with TRBJ2-5; 7 bases line up with TRBD1. The CDR3 is 16 amino acids. Per the germline V gene, CDR1 is LGHNT and CDR2 is FRNRAP. Trimming removed 5 bases from V and 2 bases from J; junction bases left unmatched: 11. The CDR3: CASGPYLRDRQETQYF. The CDR3 bases are TGTGCTAGTGGTCCATATCTCCGGGACAGACAAGAGACCCAGTACTTC.

The sample holds many counts of this clonotype. The CDR3 bases are TGTGCCAGCAGTCCGATACGGGATGAAAAACTGTTTTTT. Protein product: CASSPIRDEKLFF. The chain employs TRBV12-3 or TRBV12-4 and TRBJ1-4; no definite D call. The CDR3 sequence is 13 residues long. Trimming shortened V by 5 bases and J by 6 bases, and 10 bases separated the two germline ends.

This clonotype was counted many times. The V and J genes are TRBV15 and TRBJ2-5; no clear D. Trimming cost V 1 base and J 0 bases, with 6 bases left between them. The CDR3 extends over 14 amino acids. The germline CDR1 and CDR2 sequences are LNHNV and YYDKDF (reference sequence). The CDR3 is CATSRGDNQETQYF. CDR3 DNA: TGTGCCACCAGCAGAGGCGACAACCAAGAGACCCAGTACTTC.

This clonotype was counted ten times or more. The V and J genes are TRBV24-1 and TRBJ1-2; 8 bases match TRBD1. The germline gives CDR1 KGHDR, CDR2 SFDVKD. Germline trimming cut 5 bases from V and 7 bases from J; bases unmatched to any gene: 8. This CDR3 is built from 14 residues. The CDR3 DNA reads TGTGCCACCAGTGTGGCAGGGGGCGATTTTGGCTACACCTTC. It encodes CATSVAGGDFGYTF.

This clonotype has only a few counts. In DNA form, the CDR3 reads TGTGCCAGCAGCAAAACCGGGACAACTGCTTACGAGCAGTACTTC. This gives the protein CASSKTGTTAYEQYF. The V gene is TRBV7-2, the J gene TRBJ2-7, with D maybe TRBD1 (6 bases). CDR3 length: 15 amino acids. Germline values: CDR1 SGHTA, CDR2 FQGNSA. V lost 5 bases and J 4 bases, leaving 18 bases between the germline ends. Supplemented by reference TRBV7-2 and TRBJ2-7, the full variable domain reads GAGVSQSPSNKVTEKGKDVELRCDPISGHTALYWYRQSLGQGLEFLIYFQGNSAPDKSGLPSDRFSAERTGGSVSTLTIQRTQQEDSAVYLCASSKTGTTAYEQYFGPGTRLTVT.

The chain carries TRBV5-1 and TRBJ2-6, with D perhaps matching TRBD2 (7 bases). CDR1 is SGHRS and CDR2 is YFSETQ in the germline V gene. Trimming stripped 7 bases from V and 0 bases from J, with 20 bases between. CDR3 length: 18 residues. In DNA form, the CDR3 reads TGCGCCAGCGTCCCGGGGGGCCAGTCCAACTCTGGGGCCAACGTCCTGACTTTC. As protein: CASVPGGQSNSGANVLTF.

This clonotype was counted at least ten times. V usage is TRBV4-3 and J usage is TRBJ1-3; D is undetermined. Per germline, CDR1 LGHNA and CDR2 YSLEER. The CDR3 is made up of 16 amino acids. V dropped 1 base and J dropped 0 bases, with 10 bases sitting between them. The CDR3 here is CASSQVSWGSGNTIYF. The CDR3 DNA is TGCGCCAGCAGCCAAGTTTCATGGGGCTCTGGAAACACCATATATTTT.

This clonotype was observed a handful of times. This sequence joins TRBV7-9 and TRBJ2-3, with 13 bases fitting TRBD2. The V gene's germline CDR1 is SEHNR and CDR2 FQNEAQ (reference sequence). J was trimmed by 3 bases and V by 4 bases; bases with no gene match: 4. This CDR3 comprises 16 residues. CDR3 protein: CASSWTSGGHTDTQYF. The CDR3 DNA is TGTGCCAGCAGCTGGACTAGCGGGGGCCATACAGATACGCAGTATTTT.

This chain uses TRBV21-1 with TRBJ2-5; the tabulated D call, TRBD1, remains unverified against the DNA. TRBV21-1 is marked as a pseudogene. The CDR3 runs 17 residues. The DNA for the CDR3 is TGTGCCAGCAGCAGGCCCCAGGGAGACCGAGAACAAGAGACCCAGTACTTC. Translation gives CASSRPQGDREQETQYF.

V and J are TRBV27 and TRBJ2-7; 8 bases map to TRBD2. Per the germline V gene, CDR1 is MNHEY and CDR2 is SMNVEV (reference sequence). The ends lost 3 bases at V and 3 bases at J; junction bases unmatched: 4. The CDR3 extends over 14 amino acids. The CDR3: CASSLREAGYEQYF. The CDR3 nucleotides read TGTGCCAGCAGTTTGCGGGAGGCAGGCTACGAGCAGTACTTC.

This sequence joins TRBV6-5 and TRBJ1-4; 7 positions match TRBD1. The ends lost 0 bases at V and 4 bases at J; junction bases unmatched: 8. The germline V gene has CDR1 MNHEY and CDR2 SVGAGI. The CDR3 length is 17 residues. Here the CDR3 DNA reads TGTGCCAGCAGTTACTCGATGGCAGGGGGGTATAATGAAAAACTGTTTTTT. Protein sequence: CASSYSMAGGYNEKLFF.

Many counts were recorded for this clonotype. The rearrangement joins TRBV5-1 to TRBJ2-2; 7 bases align to TRBD1. V gave up 4 bases and J gave up 4 bases; unmatched junction bases: 13. The CDR3 consists of 17 residues. Germline V gives CDR1 SGHRS, CDR2 YFSETQ. The CDR3 DNA sequence: TGCGCCAGCAGCCCCGGGTGGCAACAGGGGCGCACCGGGGAGCTGTTTTTT. Translated: CASSPGWQQGRTGELFF.